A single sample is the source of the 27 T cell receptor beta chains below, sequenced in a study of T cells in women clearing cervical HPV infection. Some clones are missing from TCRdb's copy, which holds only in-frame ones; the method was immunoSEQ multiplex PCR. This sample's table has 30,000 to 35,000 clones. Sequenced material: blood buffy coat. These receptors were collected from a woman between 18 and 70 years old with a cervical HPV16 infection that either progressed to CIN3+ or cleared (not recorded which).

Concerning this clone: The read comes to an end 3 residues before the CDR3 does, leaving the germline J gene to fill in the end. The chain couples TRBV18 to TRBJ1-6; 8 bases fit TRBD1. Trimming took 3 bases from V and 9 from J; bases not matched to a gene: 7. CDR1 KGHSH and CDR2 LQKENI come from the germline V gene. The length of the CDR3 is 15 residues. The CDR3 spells CASSPLDRAVSPLHF. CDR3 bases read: TGTGCCAGCTCACCCCTGGACAGGGCGGTTTCACCC.

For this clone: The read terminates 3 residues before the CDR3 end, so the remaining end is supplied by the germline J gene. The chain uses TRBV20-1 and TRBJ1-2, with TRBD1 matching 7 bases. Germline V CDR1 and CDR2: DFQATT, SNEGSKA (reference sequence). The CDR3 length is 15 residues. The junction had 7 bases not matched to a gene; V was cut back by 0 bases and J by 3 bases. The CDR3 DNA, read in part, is TGCAGTGCTAGAGATCTGGGGCAGGGGGACTATGGC. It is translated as CSARDLGQGDYG. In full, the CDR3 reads CSARDLGQGDYGYTF.

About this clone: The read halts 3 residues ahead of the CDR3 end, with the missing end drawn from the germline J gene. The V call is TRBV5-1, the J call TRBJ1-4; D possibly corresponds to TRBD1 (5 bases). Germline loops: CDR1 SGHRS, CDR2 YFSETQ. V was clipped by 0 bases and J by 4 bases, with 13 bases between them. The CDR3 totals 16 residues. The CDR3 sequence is CASSLEGAKGNEKLFF. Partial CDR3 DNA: TGCGCCAGCAGCTTGGAAGGGGCGAAGGGTAATGAAAAA.

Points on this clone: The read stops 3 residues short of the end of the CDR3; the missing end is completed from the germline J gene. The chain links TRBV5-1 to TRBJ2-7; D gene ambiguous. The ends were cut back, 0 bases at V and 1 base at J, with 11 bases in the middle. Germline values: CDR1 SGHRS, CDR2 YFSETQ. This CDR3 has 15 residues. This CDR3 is CASSLDAFSSYEQYF. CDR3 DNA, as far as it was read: TGCGCCAGCAGCTTGGACGCTTTTAGTTCCTACGAG. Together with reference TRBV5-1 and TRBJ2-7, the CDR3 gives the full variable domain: KAGVTQTPRYLIKTRGQQVTLSCSPISGHRSVSWYQQTPGQGLQFLFEYFSETQRNKGNFPGRFSGRQFSNSRSEMNVSTLELGDSALYLCASSLDAFSSYEQYFGPGTRLTVT.

The part of the CDR3 DNA that was read is TGTGCCAGCTCACAAATAGCGGGGGGTAACAATGAC. This translates into CASSQIAGGNND. The CDR3 in its entirety is CASSQIAGGNNDYTF. The chain recombines TRBV18 with TRBJ1-2; D is possibly TRBD1 (5 bases). The sequenced fragment ends 3 residues before the CDR3 boundary, so the rest is inferred from the germline J gene. The CDR3 sequence is 15 residues long. Germline-derived CDR1 and CDR2 are KGHSH and LQKENI.

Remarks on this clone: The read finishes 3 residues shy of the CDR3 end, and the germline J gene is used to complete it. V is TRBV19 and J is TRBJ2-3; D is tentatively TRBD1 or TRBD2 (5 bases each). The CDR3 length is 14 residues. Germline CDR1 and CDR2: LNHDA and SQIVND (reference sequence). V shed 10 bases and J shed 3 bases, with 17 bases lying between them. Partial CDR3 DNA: TGTGCCACCGGGCGAGGGGTACGGACAGATACG. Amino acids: CATGRGVRTDT. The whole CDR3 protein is CATGRGVRTDTQYF.

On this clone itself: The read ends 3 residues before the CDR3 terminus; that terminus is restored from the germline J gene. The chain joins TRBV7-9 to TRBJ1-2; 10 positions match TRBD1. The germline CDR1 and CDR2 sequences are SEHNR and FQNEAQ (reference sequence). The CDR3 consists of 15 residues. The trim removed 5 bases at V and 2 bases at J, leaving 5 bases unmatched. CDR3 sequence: CASSGGQGINYGYTF. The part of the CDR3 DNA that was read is TGTGCCAGCAGCGGGGGACAGGGGATAAACTATGGC.

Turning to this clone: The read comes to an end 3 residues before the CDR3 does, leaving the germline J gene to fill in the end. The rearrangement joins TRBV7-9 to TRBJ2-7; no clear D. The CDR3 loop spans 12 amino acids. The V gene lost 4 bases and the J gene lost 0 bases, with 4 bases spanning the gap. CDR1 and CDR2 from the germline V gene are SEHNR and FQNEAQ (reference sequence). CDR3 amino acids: CASSSVSYEQYF. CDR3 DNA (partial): TGTGCCAGCAGCTCCGTCTCCTACGAG. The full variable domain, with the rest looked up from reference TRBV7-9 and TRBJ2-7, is DTGVSQNPRHKITKRGQNVTFRCDPISEHNRLYWYRQTLGQGPEFLTYFQNEAQLEKSRLLSDRFSAERPKGSFSTLEIQRTEQGDSAMYLCASSSVSYEQYFGPGTRLTVT.

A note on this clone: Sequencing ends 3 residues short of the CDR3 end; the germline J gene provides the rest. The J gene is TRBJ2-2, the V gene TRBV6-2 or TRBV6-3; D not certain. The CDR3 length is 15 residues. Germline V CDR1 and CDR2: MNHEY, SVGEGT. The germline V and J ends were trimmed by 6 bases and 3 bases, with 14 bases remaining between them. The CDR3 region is CASRRQRSYTGELFF. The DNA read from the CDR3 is TGTGCCAGCAGACGCCAACGGTCCTACACCGGGGAG.

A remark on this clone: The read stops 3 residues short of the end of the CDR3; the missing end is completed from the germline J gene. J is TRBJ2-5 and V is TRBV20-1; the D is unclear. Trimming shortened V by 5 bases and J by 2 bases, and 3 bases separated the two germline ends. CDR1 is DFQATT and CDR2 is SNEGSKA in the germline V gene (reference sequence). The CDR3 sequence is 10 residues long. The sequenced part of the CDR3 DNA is TGCAGTGCTCATCAAGAGACC. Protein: CSAHQET. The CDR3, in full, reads CSAHQETQYF.

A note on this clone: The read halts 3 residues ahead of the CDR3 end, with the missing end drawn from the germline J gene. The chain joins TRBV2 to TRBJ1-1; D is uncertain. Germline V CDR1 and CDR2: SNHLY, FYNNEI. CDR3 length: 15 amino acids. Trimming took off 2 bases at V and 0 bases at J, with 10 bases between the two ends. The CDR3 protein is CASSEWRVLNTEAFF. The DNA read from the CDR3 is TGTGCCAGCAGTGAATGGAGGGTATTGAACACTGAA.

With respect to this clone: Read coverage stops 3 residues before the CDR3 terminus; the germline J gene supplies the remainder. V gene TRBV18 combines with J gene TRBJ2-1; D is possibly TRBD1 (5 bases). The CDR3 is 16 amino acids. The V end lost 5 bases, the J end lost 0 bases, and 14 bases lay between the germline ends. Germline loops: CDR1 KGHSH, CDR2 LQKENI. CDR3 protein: CASSKWGPSSYNEQFF. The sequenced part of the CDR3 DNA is TGTGCCAGCTCAAAGTGGGGCCCAAGCTCCTACAATGAG.

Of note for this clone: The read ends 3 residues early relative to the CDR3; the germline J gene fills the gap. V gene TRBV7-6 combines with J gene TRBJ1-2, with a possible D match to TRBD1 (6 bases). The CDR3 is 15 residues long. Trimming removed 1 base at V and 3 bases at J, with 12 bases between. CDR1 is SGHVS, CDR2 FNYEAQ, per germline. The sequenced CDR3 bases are TGTGCCAGCAGCTTAGGGCCCACAGGGCACTATGGC. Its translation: CASSLGPTGHYG. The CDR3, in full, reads CASSLGPTGHYGYTF.

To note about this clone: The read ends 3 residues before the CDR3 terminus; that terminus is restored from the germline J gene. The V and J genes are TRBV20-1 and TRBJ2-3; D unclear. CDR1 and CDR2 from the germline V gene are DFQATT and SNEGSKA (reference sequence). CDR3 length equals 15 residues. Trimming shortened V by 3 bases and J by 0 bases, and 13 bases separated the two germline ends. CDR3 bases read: TGCAGTGCTAGTGGGCGAGAGGAAAGCACAGATACG. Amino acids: CSASGREESTDT. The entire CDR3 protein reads CSASGREESTDTQYF.

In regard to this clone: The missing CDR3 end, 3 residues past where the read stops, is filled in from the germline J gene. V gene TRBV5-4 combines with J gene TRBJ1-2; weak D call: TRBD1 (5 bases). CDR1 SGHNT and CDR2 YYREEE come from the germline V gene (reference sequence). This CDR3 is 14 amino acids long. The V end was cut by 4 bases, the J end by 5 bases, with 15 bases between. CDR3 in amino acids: CASSPEGPMYGYTF. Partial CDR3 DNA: TGTGCCAGCAGCCCCGAGGGGCCTATGTATGGC.

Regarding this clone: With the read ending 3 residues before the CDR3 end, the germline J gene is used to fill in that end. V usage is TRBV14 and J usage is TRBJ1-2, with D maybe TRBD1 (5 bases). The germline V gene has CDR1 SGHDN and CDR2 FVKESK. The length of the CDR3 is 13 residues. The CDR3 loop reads CASSHKWGYDYTF. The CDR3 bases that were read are TGTGCCAGCAGCCATAAATGGGGCTACGAC.

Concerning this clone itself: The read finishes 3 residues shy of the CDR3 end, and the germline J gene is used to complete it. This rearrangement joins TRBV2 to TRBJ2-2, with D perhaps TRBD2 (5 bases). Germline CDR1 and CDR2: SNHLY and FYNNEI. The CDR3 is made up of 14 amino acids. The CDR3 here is CASSYGLSGSPLFF. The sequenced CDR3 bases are TGTGCCAGCAGTTATGGACTGAGCGGTTCACCG.

The sequenced CDR3 bases are TGCAGCACCCGGCGGGGGTCAGAGACC. Amino acids: CSTRRGSET. The full CDR3 sequence reads CSTRRGSETQYF. The gene calls are TRBV29-1 and TRBJ2-5; 7 bases fit TRBD2. The read finishes 3 residues shy of the CDR3 end, and the germline J gene is used to complete it. The CDR3 runs 12 residues. Unmatched junction bases numbered 7, after V lost 8 bases and J lost 4 bases. Per germline, CDR1 SQVTM and CDR2 ANQGSEA.

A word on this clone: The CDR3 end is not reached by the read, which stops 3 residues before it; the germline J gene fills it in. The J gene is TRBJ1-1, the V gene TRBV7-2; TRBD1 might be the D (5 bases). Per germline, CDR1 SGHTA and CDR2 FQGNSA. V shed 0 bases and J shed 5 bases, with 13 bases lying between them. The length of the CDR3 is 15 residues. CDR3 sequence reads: CASSLAQGWWTEAFF. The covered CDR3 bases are TGTGCCAGCAGCTTAGCGCAGGGCTGGTGGACTGAA.

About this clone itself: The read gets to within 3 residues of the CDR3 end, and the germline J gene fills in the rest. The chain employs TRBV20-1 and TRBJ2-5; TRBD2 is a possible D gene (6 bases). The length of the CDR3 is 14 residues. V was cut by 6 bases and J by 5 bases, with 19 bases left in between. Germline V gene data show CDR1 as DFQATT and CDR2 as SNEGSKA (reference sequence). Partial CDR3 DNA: TGCAGTGCGGCAGGAGGGGAATATTGGGAGACC. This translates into CSAAGGEYWET. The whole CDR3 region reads CSAAGGEYWETQYF.

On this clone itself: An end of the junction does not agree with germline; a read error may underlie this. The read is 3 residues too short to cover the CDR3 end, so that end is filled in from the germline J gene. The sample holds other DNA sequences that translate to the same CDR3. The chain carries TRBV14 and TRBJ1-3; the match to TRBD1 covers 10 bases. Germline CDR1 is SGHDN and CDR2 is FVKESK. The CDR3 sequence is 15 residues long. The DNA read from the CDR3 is TGTGCCAGCAGCCAAGGACAGGGGGCTGGAAACACG. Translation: CASSQGQGAGNT. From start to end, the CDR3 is CASSQGQGAGNTIYF.

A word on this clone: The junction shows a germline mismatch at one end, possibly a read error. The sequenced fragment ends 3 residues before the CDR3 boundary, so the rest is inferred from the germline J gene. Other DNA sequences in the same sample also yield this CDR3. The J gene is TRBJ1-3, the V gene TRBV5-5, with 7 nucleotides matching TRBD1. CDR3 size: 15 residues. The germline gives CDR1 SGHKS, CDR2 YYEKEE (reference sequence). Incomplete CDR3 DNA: TGTGCCAGCAGCTCGACAGGGATGACTGGAAACACT. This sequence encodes CASSSTGMTGNT. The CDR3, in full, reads CASSSTGMTGNTIYF.

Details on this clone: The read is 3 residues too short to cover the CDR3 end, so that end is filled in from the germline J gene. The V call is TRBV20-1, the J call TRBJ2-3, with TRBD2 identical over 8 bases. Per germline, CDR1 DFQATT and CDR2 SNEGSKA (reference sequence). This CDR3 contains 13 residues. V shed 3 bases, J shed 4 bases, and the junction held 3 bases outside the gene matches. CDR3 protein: CSARGLDADTQYF. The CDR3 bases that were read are TGCAGTGCTAGGGGACTAGATGCAGATACG.

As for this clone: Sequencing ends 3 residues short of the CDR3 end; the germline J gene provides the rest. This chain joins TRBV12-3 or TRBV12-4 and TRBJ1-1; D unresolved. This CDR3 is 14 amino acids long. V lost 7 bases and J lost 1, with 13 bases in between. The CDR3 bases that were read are TGTGCCAGCACCCCGGGGATTTCGAACACTGAA. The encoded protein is CASTPGISNTE. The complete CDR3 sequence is CASTPGISNTEAFF.

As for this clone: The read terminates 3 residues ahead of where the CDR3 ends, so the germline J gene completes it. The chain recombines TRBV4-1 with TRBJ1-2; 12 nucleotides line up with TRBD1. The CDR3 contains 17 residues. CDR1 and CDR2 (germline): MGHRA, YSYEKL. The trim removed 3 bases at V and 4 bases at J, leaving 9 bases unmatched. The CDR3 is CASSQGGQGALVYGYTF. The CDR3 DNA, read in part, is TGCGCCAGCAGCCAGGGGGGACAGGGGGCTTTGGTCTATGGC.

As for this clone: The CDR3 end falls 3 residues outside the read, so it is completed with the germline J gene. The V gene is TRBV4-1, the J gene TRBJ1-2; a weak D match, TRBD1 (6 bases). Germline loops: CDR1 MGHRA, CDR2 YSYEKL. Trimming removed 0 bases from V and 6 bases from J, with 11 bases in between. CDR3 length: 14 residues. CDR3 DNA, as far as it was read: TGCGCCAGCAGCCAAGATACAGGGAAGGATGGC. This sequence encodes CASSQDTGKDG. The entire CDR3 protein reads CASSQDTGKDGYTF.

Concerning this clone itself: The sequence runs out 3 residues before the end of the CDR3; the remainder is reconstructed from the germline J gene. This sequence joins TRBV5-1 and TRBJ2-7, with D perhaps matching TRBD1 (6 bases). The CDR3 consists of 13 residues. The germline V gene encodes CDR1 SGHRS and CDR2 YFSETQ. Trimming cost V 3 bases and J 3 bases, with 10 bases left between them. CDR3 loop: CASSWDTRYEQYF. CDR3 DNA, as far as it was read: TGCGCCAGCAGCTGGGACACTCGCTACGAG.